These 22 T cell receptor beta chains came from one sample sequenced in a study of identical twins. MiXCR, run by TCRdb on the 5' RACE reads, gives a single entry per CDR3 protein. This sample has 1.5 million to 2 million distinct CDR3 sequences; 25% to 35% occur once, and the top ten carry 0.25% to 0.3%. The source material was cord blood. These receptors came from a newborn girl in good health.

This clonotype has more than one count but fewer than ten. The genes are TRBV7-8 and TRBJ2-1; D possibly matches TRBD1 or TRBD2 (5 bases each). Germline V lookup: CDR1 SGHVS, CDR2 FQNEAQ. The CDR3 extends over 16 amino acids. V was pared by 2 bases and J by 7 bases, with 18 bases between. CDR3 sequence reads: CASSLRGAFSLNEQFF. The CDR3 nucleotides are TGTGCCAGCAGCTTACGAGGGGCCTTTTCGTTAAATGAGCAGTTCTTC.

This clonotype was detected only a few times. The chain recombines TRBV11-3 with TRBJ2-3, with 9 nucleotides matching TRBD2. Germline lookup yields CDR1 SGHNT and CDR2 YENEEA. The CDR3 covers 16 residues. Losses at the gene ends were 5 bases for V and 1 base for J; bases not matched to a gene: 7. The chain's CDR3 is CASSGPGLACTDTQYF. The CDR3 DNA sequence: TGTGCCAGCAGCGGGCCGGGACTAGCTTGCACAGATACGCAGTATTTT. Full variable domain (outside the CDR3, taken from reference TRBV11-3 and TRBJ2-3): EAGVVQSPRYKIIEKKQPVAFWCNPISGHNTLYWYLQNLGQGPELLIRYENEEAVDDSQLPKDRFSAERLKGVDSTLKIQPAELGDSAVYLCASSGPGLACTDTQYFGPGTRLTVL.

This clonotype turned up a few times. The rearrangement uses TRBV7-2 and TRBJ1-4; D is possibly TRBD1 (5 bases). Trimming stripped 5 bases from V and 6 bases from J, with 22 bases between. Germline V lookup: CDR1 SGHTA, CDR2 FQGNSA. The CDR3 is 17 residues long. CDR3 bases: TGTGCCAGCAGCCCTAAGGCCCTCAGGGACTCTCATGAAAAACTGTTTTTT. Its translation: CASSPKALRDSHEKLFF.

Only a few counts were recorded for this clonotype. The chain recombines TRBV5-1 with TRBJ2-7; no reliable D call. V gave up 6 bases and J gave up 3 bases, with 13 bases separating them. Per germline, CDR1 SGHRS and CDR2 YFSETQ. The CDR3 spans 13 residues. The CDR3 nucleotides are TGCGCCAGCACCCCAGGAAGCAACTACGAGCAGTACTTC. Residues: CASTPGSNYEQYF.

The J gene is TRBJ2-7, the V gene TRBV3-1; 7 positions agree with TRBD1. The J segment lost 12 bases and the V segment lost 1 base, leaving 3 bases of the junction unmatched. The CDR3 runs 11 residues. Germline CDR1 reads LGHDT; CDR2 reads YNNKEL (reference sequence). The CDR3: CASSQGQGVYF. CDR3 in DNA: TGTGCCAGCAGCCAAGGGCAGGGGGTGTACTTC.

The rearrangement links TRBV4-1 to TRBJ2-1, with D perhaps matching TRBD1 (5 bases). Germline V CDR1 and CDR2: MGHRA, YSYEKL. The CDR3 contains 11 residues. V was clipped by 8 bases and J by 6 bases, with 8 bases between them. The CDR3: CASQGPNEQFF. CDR3 nucleotide sequence: TGCGCCAGCCAGGGTCCCAATGAGCAGTTCTTC.

A few counts support this clonotype. This sequence joins TRBV2 and TRBJ2-3; D is ambiguous. V was clipped by 6 bases and J by 0 bases, with 16 bases between them. Germline V gene lookup returns CDR1 SNHLY and CDR2 FYNNEI. The CDR3 totals 16 residues. CDR3 in DNA: TGTGCCAGCAGCCCCCGAGCCCTTCGGAGCACAGATACGCAGTATTTT. Protein: CASSPRALRSTDTQYF.

V and J are TRBV10-3 and TRBJ2-5, with a possible D match to TRBD2 (5 bases). V gave up 6 bases and J gave up 11 bases, with 19 bases separating them. Per the germline V gene, CDR1 is ENHRY and CDR2 is SYGVKD. This CDR3 is 13 amino acids long. CDR3: CAISEGVRNEQYF. CDR3 DNA sequence: TGTGCCATCAGCGAGGGAGTTAGGAATGAGCAGTACTTC.

This clonotype appeared many times. The chain combines TRBV20-1 with TRBJ2-1; 7 bases align to TRBD2. The ends lost 2 bases at V and 3 bases at J; junction bases unmatched: 7. Germline V gene sequence: CDR1 DFQATT, CDR2 SNEGSKA (reference sequence). CDR3 length: 15 amino acids. The CDR3 loop is CSARMGGFVYNEQFF. CDR3 nucleotides: TGCAGTGCTAGAATGGGGGGGTTCGTCTACAATGAGCAGTTCTTC.

This chain links TRBV11-2 with TRBJ2-3, with 7 nucleotides matching TRBD1. Germline lookup yields CDR1 SGHAT and CDR2 FQNNGV. Germline trimming cut 6 bases from V and 3 bases from J; bases unmatched to any gene: 12. The CDR3 extends over 16 amino acids. The CDR3 sequence: CASRRYRGLVTDTQYF. The CDR3 coding sequence is TGTGCCAGCAGACGTTATAGGGGGCTAGTTACAGATACGCAGTATTTT.

As concerns this clonotype: A much larger clone lies a single base off, so this may be a read error. V gene TRBV15 combines with J gene TRBJ2-5, with D unresolved. Trimming removed 0 bases from V and 11 bases from J, with 16 bases in between. Looked up from germline, CDR1 is LNHNV and CDR2 is YYDKDF (reference sequence). This CDR3 has 14 residues. Written as DNA, the CDR3 is TGTGCCACCAGCAGAGATAATAGCTTAAATGAGCAGTACTTC. Translation: CATSRDNSLNEQYF.

Here the CDR3 reads CSARPGYHEQYF. For the CDR3, the DNA is TGCAGTGCTAGACCAGGGTACCACGAGCAGTACTTC. The rearrangement links TRBV20-1 to TRBJ2-4; D may be TRBD1 (5 bases). With the DNA end fitting TRBJ2-7 better, the J assignment may be wrong. The CDR3 has 12 residues. CDR1 DFQATT and CDR2 SNEGSKA come from the germline V gene (reference sequence).

This clonotype was counted ten times or more. The rearrangement links TRBV18 to TRBJ2-4, with unresolved D. The CDR3 totals 17 residues. Germline assignment: CDR1 KGHSH and CDR2 LQKENI. V was pared by 2 bases and J by 3 bases, with 17 bases between. The chain's CDR3 is CASSPDVRRLLKNIQYF. The CDR3 DNA sequence: TGTGCCAGCTCACCAGATGTGCGGAGACTTCTCAAAAACATTCAGTACTTC.

The chain combines TRBV3-1 with TRBJ2-3; 10 nucleotides agree with TRBD2. V lost 3 bases and J lost 2; bases outside the gene matches: 2. This CDR3 is 15 amino acids long. Germline CDR1 LGHDT, CDR2 YNNKEL (reference sequence). CDR3 bases: TGTGCCAGCAGCCACGGACTAGCGGTCACAGATACGCAGTATTTT. Amino acids: CASSHGLAVTDTQYF.

This chain uses TRBV11-2 with TRBJ1-1, with TRBD1 identical over 8 bases. V shed 5 bases, J shed 0 bases, and the junction held 11 bases outside the gene matches. Per germline, CDR1 SGHAT and CDR2 FQNNGV. The CDR3 totals 17 residues. The CDR3: CASSQPRDRKLNTEAFF. In DNA form, the CDR3 reads TGTGCCAGCAGCCAACCCCGGGACAGGAAACTGAACACTGAAGCTTTCTTT.

The table lists this clonotype with a few counts. V is TRBV5-6 and J is TRBJ2-5; 7 bases align to TRBD2. Trimming removed 1 base from V and 4 bases from J; junction bases left unmatched: 16. The CDR3 is 18 amino acids. Germline V CDR1 and CDR2: SGHDT, YYEEEE. CDR3 loop: CASSLLPWRGSIRETQYF. The CDR3 bases are TGTGCCAGCAGCTTGCTTCCTTGGCGGGGGTCGATTCGAGAGACCCAGTACTTC.

This clonotype was found a few times. CDR3 nucleotides: TGCGCCAGCAGCGACGGACTAGCGGCAGATACGCAGTATTTT. This encodes CASSDGLAADTQYF. The V gene is TRBV5-1, the J gene TRBJ2-3; TRBD2 agrees at 10 bases. V was pared by 4 bases and J by 4 bases, with 3 bases of the junction left unmatched. The CDR3 runs 14 residues. CDR1 and CDR2 (germline): SGHRS, YFSETQ.

The CDR3 sequence: CASSLVRKAQSNQPQHF. The CDR3 region has the DNA TGTGCCAGCAGCTTGGTGCGTAAGGCACAGAGCAATCAGCCCCAGCATTTT. This chain uses TRBV5-8 with TRBJ1-5; D call uncertain. CDR1 and CDR2 from the germline V gene are SGHTS and YDEGEE. Deletions cut 0 bases from V and 1 base from J, with 14 bases between. The CDR3 contains 17 residues. The full variable domain, completed using reference TRBV5-8 and TRBJ1-5, is EAGVTQSPTHLIKTRGQQATLRCSPISGHTSVYWYQQALGLGLQFLLWYDEGEERNRGNFPPRFSGRQFPNYSSELNVNALELEDSALYLCASSLVRKAQSNQPQHFGDGTRLSIL.

The chain links TRBV20-1 to TRBJ2-3, with 7 bases aligning to TRBD2. V shed 6 bases, J shed 0 bases, and the junction held 6 bases outside the gene matches. From germline, CDR1 is DFQATT and CDR2 SNEGSKA (reference sequence). The CDR3 spans 14 residues. The CDR3 reads CSANTAGSTDTQYF. The CDR3 DNA follows: TGCAGTGCAAATACAGCGGGGAGCACAGATACGCAGTATTTT.

This clonotype was seen more than once but under ten times. V and J are TRBV20-1 and TRBJ1-5; the D is unclear. This CDR3 has 14 residues. Germline V gene lookup returns CDR1 DFQATT and CDR2 SNEGSKA (reference sequence). Trimming shortened V by 2 bases and J by 12 bases, and 20 bases separated the two germline ends. DNA for the CDR3: TGCAGTGCTAGACCTCCGGCCGGAGCCCCAGACCAGCATTTT. Its translation is CSARPPAGAPDQHF.

The V call is TRBV7-2, the J call TRBJ2-3, with D hard to call. Trimming removed 1 base at V and 4 bases at J, with 12 bases between. The CDR3 totals 15 residues. CDR1 and CDR2 from the germline V gene are SGHTA and FQGNSA. CDR3 in amino acids: CASSLELLGADTQYF. As DNA, the CDR3 is TGTGCCAGCAGCTTAGAGCTTCTAGGAGCAGATACGCAGTATTTT.

Comment on this clonotype: The junction differs from germline at one of its ends, possibly a read error. The rearrangement uses TRBV20-1 and TRBJ1-2, with D unclear. The germline CDR1 and CDR2 sequences are DFQATT and SNEGSKA (reference sequence). There are 14 residues in the CDR3. Here the CDR3 DNA reads TGCAGTGCTGGAGATTCTTCCTCGAACTATGGCTACACCTTC. This codes for CSAGDSSSNYGYTF.